A selection of T cell receptor beta chains follows, all from one sample in a study of STAT5B mutations in CD4+ large granular lymphocyte leukemia. The data were produced by immunoSEQ multiplex PCR, yet TCRdb's version contains in-frame clones alone and is incomplete. Of about 34,000 clones in the sample, roughly 88% are singletons; the top ten hold about 0.91%. Sequenced: CD4+ T cells from blood buffy coats. These receptors were collected from a human donor in good health. The CDR3 runs from the conserved cysteine through the conserved F or W. Each record gives: CDR3 DNA, CDR3 protein, D gene, clone size, V gene, J gene. D genes are given only for firm matches. Clone size is stated in some rows and not others, as once, few, many or a class when expanded.

CDR3nt: TGTGCCAGCAGTGAGGTAGCGGACATTCAGTACTTC
CDR3aa: CASSEVADIQYF
d_gene: NA
abundance: once
v_gene: TRBV6-1
j_gene: TRBJ2-4

CDR3nt: TGTGCCAGCAGCCCCATACTCCGATGTACCGGGGGCGAGCAGTACTTC
CDR3aa: CASSPILRCTGGEQYF
d_gene: NA
abundance: NA
v_gene: TRBV7-4
j_gene: TRBJ2-7

CDR3nt: TGCGCCAGCAGCCAAGAAACCCGACGGTCGGGAGAGCAGTACTTC
CDR3aa: CASSQETRRSGEQYF
d_gene: NA
abundance: NA
v_gene: TRBV4-3
j_gene: TRBJ2-7

CDR3nt: TGTGCCAGCAGATGGGGGGGAGCTTCAGCCAGCAATCAGCCCCAGCATTTT
CDR3aa: CASRWGGASASNQPQHF
d_gene: NA
abundance: NA
v_gene: TRBV5-6
j_gene: TRBJ1-5

CDR3nt: TGTGCCAGCAGCTTATATGGGAACACTGAAGCTTTCTTT
CDR3aa: CASSLYGNTEAFF
d_gene: NA
abundance: NA
v_gene: TRBV7-2
j_gene: TRBJ1-1

CDR3nt: TGCGCCAGCAGCCAAATCCAGGGGGGTGAGCAGTACTTC
CDR3aa: CASSQIQGGEQYF
d_gene: NA
abundance: NA
v_gene: TRBV4-3
j_gene: TRBJ2-7

CDR3nt: TGTGCCAGCAGCGCCCGGACAGGCTCCTACGAGCAGTACTTC
CDR3aa: CASSARTGSYEQYF
d_gene: TRBD1
abundance: NA
v_gene: TRBV7-2
j_gene: TRBJ2-7

CDR3nt: TGCGCCAGCAGCCGAGGGACAGGGGGTTCGGAGACCCAGTACTTC
CDR3aa: CASSRGTGGSETQYF
d_gene: TRBD1
abundance: NA
v_gene: TRBV5-1
j_gene: TRBJ2-5

CDR3nt: TGTGCCAGTAGGGCTAGCGGTCTCACAGATACGCAGTATTTT
CDR3aa: CASRASGLTDTQYF
d_gene: TRBD2
abundance: NA
v_gene: TRBV19
j_gene: TRBJ2-3

CDR3nt: TGCGCCAGCAGCCAAGCGGGGCAGAACTATGGCTACACCTTC
CDR3aa: CASSQAGQNYGYTF
d_gene: NA
abundance: few
v_gene: TRBV4-1
j_gene: TRBJ1-2

CDR3nt: TGTGCCAGCAGCTATGGGACCTACAATGAGCAGTTCTTC
CDR3aa: CASSYGTYNEQFF
d_gene: NA
abundance: NA
v_gene: TRBV5-6
j_gene: TRBJ2-1

CDR3nt: TGTGCCAGCAGCTTAGGGAACCAAGAGACCCAGTACTTC
CDR3aa: CASSLGNQETQYF
d_gene: NA
abundance: NA
v_gene: TRBV7-2
j_gene: TRBJ2-5

CDR3nt: TGTGCCAGCAGACTGGGAGGGTACGAGCAGTACTTC
CDR3aa: CASRLGGYEQYF
d_gene: TRBD2
abundance: NA
v_gene: TRBV28
j_gene: TRBJ2-7

CDR3nt: TGTGCCAGCAGCGTAGTTGCCGTGAACGGGGAGAACACTGAAGCTTTCTTT
CDR3aa: CASSVVAVNGENTEAFF
d_gene: NA
abundance: NA
v_gene: TRBV9
j_gene: TRBJ1-1

CDR3nt: TGTGCCAGTAGTACCCCCTGGACAGGGCGGTATTCACCCCTCCACTTT
CDR3aa: CASSTPWTGRYSPLHF
d_gene: TRBD1
abundance: NA
v_gene: TRBV19
j_gene: TRBJ1-6

CDR3nt: TGTGCCAGCAGCGGACTCTCGGGAGCCACTGAAGCTTTCTTT
CDR3aa: CASSGLSGATEAFF
d_gene: NA
abundance: NA
v_gene: TRBV21-1
j_gene: TRBJ1-1

CDR3nt: TGTGCCTTACTAGCTAAACCGGCCTACGAGCAGTACTTC
CDR3aa: CALLAKPAYEQYF
d_gene: NA
abundance: NA
v_gene: TRBV30
j_gene: TRBJ2-7

CDR3nt: TGTGCCATCAGTGAAATGGGGATTAATCAGCCCCAGCATTTT
CDR3aa: CAISEMGINQPQHF
d_gene: NA
abundance: NA
v_gene: TRBV10-3
j_gene: TRBJ1-5

CDR3nt: TGTGCCAGCAGCTTCGGGACGGCAAACTATGGCTACACCTTC
CDR3aa: CASSFGTANYGYTF
d_gene: NA
abundance: NA
v_gene: TRBV7-2
j_gene: TRBJ1-2

CDR3nt: TGTGCCATCAGCCGGGATTTGAACACTGAAGCTTTCTTT
CDR3aa: CAISRDLNTEAFF
d_gene: NA
abundance: NA
v_gene: TRBV10-3
j_gene: TRBJ1-1